This T cell receptor beta chain was identified during a study of shared clonotypes between healthy human individuals. This clone was recorded once. Its antigen is unidentified. General study results and limits: Memory subsets generally showed smaller estimated richness than naive subsets did. Sorted-subset samples were not fully sequenced, rarefaction indicated.

The CDR3 is 14 amino acids. The ends were cut back, 5 bases at V and 4 bases at J, with 15 bases in the middle. In germline, CDR1 is SGHNT, CDR2 YYREEE (reference sequence). Replicate PCRs from sorted subsets contained around 200 ng DNA, which is some 30,000 T cell genomes. Produced via immunoSEQ multiplex PCR; TCRdb's table is partial and in-frame only. The repertoire has millions of clones, approximately 95% of them found once; the top ten carry about 1.1%. Naive CD8 cells lacked CD45RO, underwent positive selection for CCR7 and left out terminally differentiated effector memory CD45RA+ cells. This sequence was found in a man between 18 and 35 years old in good health. The specimen sequenced was naive CD8+ T cells sorted from blood. The chain links TRBV5-4 to TRBJ1-1; D not resolved. The CDR3 DNA sequence: TGTGCCAGCAGTTACCTTGACGGTGGCACTGAAGCTTTCTTT. This gives the protein CASSYLDGGTEAFF.